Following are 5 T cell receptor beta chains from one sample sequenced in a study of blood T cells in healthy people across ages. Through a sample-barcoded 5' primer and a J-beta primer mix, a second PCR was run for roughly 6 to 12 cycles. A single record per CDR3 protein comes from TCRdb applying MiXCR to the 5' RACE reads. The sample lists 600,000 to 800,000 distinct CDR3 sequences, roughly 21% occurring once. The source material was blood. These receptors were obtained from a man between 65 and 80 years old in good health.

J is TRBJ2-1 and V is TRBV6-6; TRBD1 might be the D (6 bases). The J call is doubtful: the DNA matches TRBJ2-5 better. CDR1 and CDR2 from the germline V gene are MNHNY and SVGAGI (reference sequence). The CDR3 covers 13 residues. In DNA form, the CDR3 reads TGTGCCAGCAGTTCTAAGGGGGAAGAGACCCAGTACTTC. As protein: CASSSKGEETQYF.

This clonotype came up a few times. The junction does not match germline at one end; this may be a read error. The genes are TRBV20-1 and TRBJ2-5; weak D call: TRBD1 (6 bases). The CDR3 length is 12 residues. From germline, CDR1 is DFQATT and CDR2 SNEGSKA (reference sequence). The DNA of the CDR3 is TGCAGTGCTCAGGACAGCCAAGAGACCCAGCACTTC. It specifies CSAQDSQETQHF.

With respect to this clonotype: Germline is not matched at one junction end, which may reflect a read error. The CDR3 loop is CAGRATTAYGYTF. As DNA, the CDR3 is TGTGCCGGCAGGGCTACGACAGCTTATGGCTACACCTTC. This rearrangement joins TRBV2 to TRBJ1-2, with D perhaps matching TRBD1 (5 bases). Germline V gene data show CDR1 as SNHLY and CDR2 as FYNNEI. This CDR3 comprises 13 residues.

The CDR3 DNA sequence: TGTGCCAGCAGCTCGCTGACAGGAAGGAGCGAGCAGTACTTC. Protein: CASSSLTGRSEQYF. The rearrangement joins TRBV3-1 to TRBJ2-5; weak D call: TRBD1 (6 bases). The DNA end is more similar to TRBJ2-7, so the J call may be wrong. CDR3 size: 14 residues. The V gene's germline CDR1 is LGHDT and CDR2 YNNKEL (reference sequence).

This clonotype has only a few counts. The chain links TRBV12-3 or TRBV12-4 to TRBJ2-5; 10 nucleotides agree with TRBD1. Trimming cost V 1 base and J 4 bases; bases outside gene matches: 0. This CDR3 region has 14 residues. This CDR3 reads CASSLGDRGETQYF. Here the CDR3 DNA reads TGTGCCAGCAGTTTAGGGGACAGGGGAGAGACCCAGTACTTC.